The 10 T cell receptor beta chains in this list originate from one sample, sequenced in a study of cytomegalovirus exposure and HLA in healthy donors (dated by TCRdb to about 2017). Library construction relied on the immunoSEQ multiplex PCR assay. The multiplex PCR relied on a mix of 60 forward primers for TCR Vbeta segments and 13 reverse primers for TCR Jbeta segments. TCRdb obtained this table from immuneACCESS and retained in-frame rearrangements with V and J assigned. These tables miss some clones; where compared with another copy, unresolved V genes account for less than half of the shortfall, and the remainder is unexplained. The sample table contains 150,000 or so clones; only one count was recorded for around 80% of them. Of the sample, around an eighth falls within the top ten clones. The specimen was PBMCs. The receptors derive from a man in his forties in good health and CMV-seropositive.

For the CDR3, the DNA is TGCAGCACGGGGACAGACCTCTACAATGAGCAGTTCTTC. Translating gives CSTGTDLYNEQFF. The chain employs TRBV29-1 and TRBJ2-1, with 7 bases that match TRBD1. The CDR3 runs 13 residues. CDR1 and CDR2 from the germline V gene are SQVTM and ANQGSEA. The trim removed 8 bases at V and 3 bases at J, leaving 7 bases unmatched.

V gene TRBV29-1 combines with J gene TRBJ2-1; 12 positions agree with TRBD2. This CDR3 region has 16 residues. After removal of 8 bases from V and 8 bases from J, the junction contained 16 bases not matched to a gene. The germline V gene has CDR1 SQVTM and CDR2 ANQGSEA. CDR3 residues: CSSRPYPSGRADEQFF. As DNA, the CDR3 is TGCAGCTCAAGACCCTACCCTAGCGGGAGGGCCGATGAGCAGTTCTTC.

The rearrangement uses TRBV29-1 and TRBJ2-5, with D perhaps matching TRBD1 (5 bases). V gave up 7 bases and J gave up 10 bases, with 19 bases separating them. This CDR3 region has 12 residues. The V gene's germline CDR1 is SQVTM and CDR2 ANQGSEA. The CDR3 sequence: CSAAGWMGGQYF. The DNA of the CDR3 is TGCAGCGCAGCAGGGTGGATGGGTGGCCAGTACTTC.

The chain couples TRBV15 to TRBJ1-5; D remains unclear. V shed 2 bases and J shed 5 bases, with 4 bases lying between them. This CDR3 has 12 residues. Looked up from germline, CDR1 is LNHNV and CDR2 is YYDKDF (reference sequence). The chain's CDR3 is CATSRPDQPQHF. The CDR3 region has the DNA TGTGCCACCAGCAGACCAGATCAGCCCCAGCATTTT.

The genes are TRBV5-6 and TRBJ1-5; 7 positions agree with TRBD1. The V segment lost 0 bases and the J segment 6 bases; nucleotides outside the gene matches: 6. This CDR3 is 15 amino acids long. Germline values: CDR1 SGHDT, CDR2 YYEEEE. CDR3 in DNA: TGTGCCAGCAGCTTGGGAGGGACAGCGTTTCAGCCCCAGCATTTT. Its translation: CASSLGGTAFQPQHF.

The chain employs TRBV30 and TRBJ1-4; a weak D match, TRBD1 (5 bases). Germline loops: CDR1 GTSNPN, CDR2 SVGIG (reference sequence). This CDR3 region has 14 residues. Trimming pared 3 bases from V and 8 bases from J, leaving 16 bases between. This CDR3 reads CAWSRPGKEEKLFF. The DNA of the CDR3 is TGTGCCTGGAGCCGGCCAGGGAAGGAGGAAAAACTGTTTTTT.

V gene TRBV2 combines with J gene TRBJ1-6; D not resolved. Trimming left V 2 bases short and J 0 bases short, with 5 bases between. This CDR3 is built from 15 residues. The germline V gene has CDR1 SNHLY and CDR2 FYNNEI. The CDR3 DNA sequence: TGTGCCAGCAGTGAACGGGGCTCCTATAATTCACCCCTCCACTTT. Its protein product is CASSERGSYNSPLHF.

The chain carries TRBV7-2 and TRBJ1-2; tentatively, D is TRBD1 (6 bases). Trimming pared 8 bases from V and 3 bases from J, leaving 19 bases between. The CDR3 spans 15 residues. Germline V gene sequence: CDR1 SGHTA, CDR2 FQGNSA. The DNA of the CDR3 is TGTGCCAGCTCTTCGGGACACCCTGGAGACTATGGCTACACCTTC. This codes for CASSSGHPGDYGYTF.

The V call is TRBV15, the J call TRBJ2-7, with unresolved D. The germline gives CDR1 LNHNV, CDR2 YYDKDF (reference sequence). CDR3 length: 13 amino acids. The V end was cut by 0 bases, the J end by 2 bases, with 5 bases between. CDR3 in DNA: TGTGCCACCAGCAGAGAAGCGACCTACGAGCAGTACTTC. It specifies CATSREATYEQYF.

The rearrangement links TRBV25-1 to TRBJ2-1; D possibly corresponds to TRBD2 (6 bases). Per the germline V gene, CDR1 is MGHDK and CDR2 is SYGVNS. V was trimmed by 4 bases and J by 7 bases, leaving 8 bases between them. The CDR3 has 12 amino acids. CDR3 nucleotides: TGTGCCAGCAGTGGTGGGAGGAATGAGCAGTTCTTC. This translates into CASSGGRNEQFF.